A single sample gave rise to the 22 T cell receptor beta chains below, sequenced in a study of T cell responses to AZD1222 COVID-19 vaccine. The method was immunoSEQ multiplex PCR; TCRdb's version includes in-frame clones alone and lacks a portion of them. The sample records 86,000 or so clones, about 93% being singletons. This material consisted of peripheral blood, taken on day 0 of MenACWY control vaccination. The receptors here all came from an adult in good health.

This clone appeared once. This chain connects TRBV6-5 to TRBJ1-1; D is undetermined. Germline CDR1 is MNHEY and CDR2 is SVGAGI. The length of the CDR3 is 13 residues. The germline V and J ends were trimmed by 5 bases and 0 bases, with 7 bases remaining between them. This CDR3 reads CASSPGVNTEAFF. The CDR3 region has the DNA TGTGCCAGCAGTCCCGGGGTGAACACTGAAGCTTTCTTT.

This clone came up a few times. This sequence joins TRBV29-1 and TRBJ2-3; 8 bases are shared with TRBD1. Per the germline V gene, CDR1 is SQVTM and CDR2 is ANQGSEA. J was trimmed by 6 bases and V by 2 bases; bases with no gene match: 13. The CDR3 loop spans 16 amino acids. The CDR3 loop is CSVERSAGGAADTQYF. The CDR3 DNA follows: TGCAGCGTTGAAAGGTCGGCAGGGGGCGCAGCGGATACGCAGTATTTT.

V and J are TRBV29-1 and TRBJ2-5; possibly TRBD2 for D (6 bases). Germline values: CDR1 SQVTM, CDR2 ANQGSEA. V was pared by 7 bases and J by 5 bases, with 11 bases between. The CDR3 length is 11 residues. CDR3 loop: CSGGGVETQYF. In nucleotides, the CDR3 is TGCAGCGGGGGCGGGGTCGAGACCCAGTACTTC.

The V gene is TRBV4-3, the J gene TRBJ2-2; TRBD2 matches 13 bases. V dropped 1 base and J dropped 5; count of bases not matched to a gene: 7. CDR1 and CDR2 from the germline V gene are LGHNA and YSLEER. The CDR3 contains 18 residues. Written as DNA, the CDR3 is TGCGCCAGCAGCCAAGTCAGACTAGCGGGAGGAGATACCGGGGAGCTGTTTTTT. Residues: CASSQVRLAGGDTGELFF.

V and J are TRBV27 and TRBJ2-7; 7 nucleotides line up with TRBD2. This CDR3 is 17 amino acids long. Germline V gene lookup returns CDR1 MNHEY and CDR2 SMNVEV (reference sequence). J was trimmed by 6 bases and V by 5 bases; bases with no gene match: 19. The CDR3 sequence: CASSPRGWREGPGEQYF. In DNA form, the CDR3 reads TGTGCCAGCAGTCCCCGCGGGTGGAGGGAGGGCCCGGGCGAGCAGTACTTC.

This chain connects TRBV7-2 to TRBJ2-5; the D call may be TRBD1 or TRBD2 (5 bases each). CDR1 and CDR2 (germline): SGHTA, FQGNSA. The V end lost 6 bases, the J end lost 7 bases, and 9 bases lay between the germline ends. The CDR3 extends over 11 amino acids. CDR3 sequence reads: CASSAGATQYF. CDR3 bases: TGTGCCAGCAGTGCCGGGGCGACCCAGTACTTC.

This chain's CDR3 is CASRTGGLEPEQYF. The CDR3 DNA is TGTGCCAGCAGAACAGGGGGACTAGAGCCCGAGCAGTACTTC. V and J are TRBV7-2 and TRBJ2-7; D might be TRBD1 or TRBD2, each matching 8 bases. CDR1 and CDR2 from the germline V gene are SGHTA and FQGNSA. The CDR3 runs 14 residues. V was trimmed by 6 bases and J by 6 bases, leaving 18 bases between them.

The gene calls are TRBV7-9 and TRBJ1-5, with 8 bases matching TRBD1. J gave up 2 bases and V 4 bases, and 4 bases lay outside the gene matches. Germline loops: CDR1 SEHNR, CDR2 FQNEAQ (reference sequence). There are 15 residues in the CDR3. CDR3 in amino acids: CASSSGQGGNQPQHF. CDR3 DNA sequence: TGTGCCAGCAGCTCCGGACAGGGAGGCAATCAGCCCCAGCATTTT.

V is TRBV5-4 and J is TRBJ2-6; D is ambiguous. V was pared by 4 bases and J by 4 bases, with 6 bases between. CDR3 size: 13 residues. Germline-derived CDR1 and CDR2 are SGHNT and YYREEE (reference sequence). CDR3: CASSPRGANVLTF. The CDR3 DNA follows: TGTGCCAGCAGCCCCCGGGGGGCCAACGTCCTGACTTTC.

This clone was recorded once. CDR3 nucleotides: TGTGCCAGCAGTTTACGCCGTGGGGAGACCCAGTACTTC. Translated, it gives CASSLRRGETQYF. The chain joins TRBV27 to TRBJ2-5; D is ambiguous. Germline V gene sequence: CDR1 MNHEY, CDR2 SMNVEV (reference sequence). This CDR3 region has 13 residues. The V and J ends lost 2 bases and 5 bases respectively, with 9 bases between them.

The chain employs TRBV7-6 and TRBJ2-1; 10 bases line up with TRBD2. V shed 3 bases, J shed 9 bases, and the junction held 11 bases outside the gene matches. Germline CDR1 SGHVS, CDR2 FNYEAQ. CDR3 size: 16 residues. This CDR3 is CASSLGASGSMAEQFF. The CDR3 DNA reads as TGTGCCAGCAGCTTGGGGGCTAGCGGGAGTATGGCTGAGCAGTTCTTC. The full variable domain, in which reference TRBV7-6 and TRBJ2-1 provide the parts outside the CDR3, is GAGVSQSPRYKVTKRGQDVALRCDPISGHVSLYWYRQALGQGPEFLTYFNYEAQQDKSGLPNDRFSAERPEGSISTLTIQRTEQRDSAMYRCASSLGASGSMAEQFFGPGTRLTVL.

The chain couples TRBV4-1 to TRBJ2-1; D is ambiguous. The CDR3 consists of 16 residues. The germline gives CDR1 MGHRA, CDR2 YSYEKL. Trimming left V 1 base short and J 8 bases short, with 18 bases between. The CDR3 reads CASSQVWPQAMYEQFF. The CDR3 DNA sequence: TGCGCCAGCAGCCAAGTCTGGCCCCAGGCCATGTATGAGCAGTTCTTC.

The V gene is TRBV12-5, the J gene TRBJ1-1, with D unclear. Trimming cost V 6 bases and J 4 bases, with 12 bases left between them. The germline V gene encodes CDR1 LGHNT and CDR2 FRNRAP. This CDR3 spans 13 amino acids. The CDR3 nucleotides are TGTGCTAGTGGCCCCGGCAGTGCCACTGAAGCTTTCTTT. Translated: CASGPGSATEAFF.

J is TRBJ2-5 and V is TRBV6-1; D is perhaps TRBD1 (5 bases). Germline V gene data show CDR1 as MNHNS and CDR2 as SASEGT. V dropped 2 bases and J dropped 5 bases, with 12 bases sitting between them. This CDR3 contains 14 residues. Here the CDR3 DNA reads TGTGCCAGCAGTGAACTAGGGGCAGGGGAGACCCAGTACTTC. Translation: CASSELGAGETQYF.

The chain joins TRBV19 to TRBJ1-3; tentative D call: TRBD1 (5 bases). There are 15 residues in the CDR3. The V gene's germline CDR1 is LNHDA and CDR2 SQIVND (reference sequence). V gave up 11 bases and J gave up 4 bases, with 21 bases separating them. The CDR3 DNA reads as TGTGCCGCCAGTACTGGGGCAGCTAAAGGAAACACCATATATTTT. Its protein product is CAASTGAAKGNTIYF.

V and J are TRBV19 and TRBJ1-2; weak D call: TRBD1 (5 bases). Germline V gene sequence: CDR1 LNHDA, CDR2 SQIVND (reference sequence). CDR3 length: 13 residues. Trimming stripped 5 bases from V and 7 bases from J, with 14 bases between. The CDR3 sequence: CASSLPARGGYTF. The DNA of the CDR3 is TGTGCCAGTAGTCTCCCGGCGAGGGGTGGCTACACCTTC.

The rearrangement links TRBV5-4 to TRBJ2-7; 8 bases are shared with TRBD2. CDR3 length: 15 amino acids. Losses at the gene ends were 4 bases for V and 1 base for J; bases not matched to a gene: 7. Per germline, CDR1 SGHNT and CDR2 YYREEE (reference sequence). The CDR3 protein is CASSDLAGGSYEQYF. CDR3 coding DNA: TGTGCCAGCAGCGACCTAGCGGGTGGGTCCTACGAGCAGTACTTC.

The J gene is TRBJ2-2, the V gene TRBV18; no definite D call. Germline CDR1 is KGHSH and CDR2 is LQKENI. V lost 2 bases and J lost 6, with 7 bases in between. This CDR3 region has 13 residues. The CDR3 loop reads CASSPTGAGELFF. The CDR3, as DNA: TGTGCCAGCTCACCAACGGGTGCCGGGGAGCTGTTTTTT.

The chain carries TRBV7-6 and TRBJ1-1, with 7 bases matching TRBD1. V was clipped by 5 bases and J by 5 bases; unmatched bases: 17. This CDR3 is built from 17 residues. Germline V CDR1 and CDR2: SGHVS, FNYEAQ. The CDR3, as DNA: TGTGCCAGCAGCCGAAAAAGGCCTGACAGGGAGAAGACTGAAGCTTTCTTT. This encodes CASSRKRPDREKTEAFF.

The CDR3 coding sequence is TGTGCCAGCAGCGCCGCGACAGGGACTTTTTCAGAGACCCAGTACTTC. Its translation: CASSAATGTFSETQYF. The chain couples TRBV11-1 to TRBJ2-5; weak D call: TRBD1 (7 bases). The germline CDR1 and CDR2 sequences are SGHAT and FQDESV (reference sequence). Trimming took off 5 bases at V and 4 bases at J, with 20 bases between the two ends. This CDR3 has 16 amino acids.

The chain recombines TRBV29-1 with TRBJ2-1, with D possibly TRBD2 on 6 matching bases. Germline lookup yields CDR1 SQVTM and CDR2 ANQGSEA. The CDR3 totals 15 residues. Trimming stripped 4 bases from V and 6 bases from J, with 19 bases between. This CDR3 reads CSVAVGAAGPNEQFF. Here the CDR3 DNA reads TGCAGCGTTGCGGTTGGGGCCGCGGGGCCCAATGAGCAGTTCTTC.

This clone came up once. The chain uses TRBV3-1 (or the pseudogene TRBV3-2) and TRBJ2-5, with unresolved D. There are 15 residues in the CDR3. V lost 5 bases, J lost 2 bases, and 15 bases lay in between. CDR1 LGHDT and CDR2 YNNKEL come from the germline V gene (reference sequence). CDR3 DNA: TGTGCCAGCAGCTCAGAGGCCAGCATACAAGAGACCCAGTACTTC. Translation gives CASSSEASIQETQYF.